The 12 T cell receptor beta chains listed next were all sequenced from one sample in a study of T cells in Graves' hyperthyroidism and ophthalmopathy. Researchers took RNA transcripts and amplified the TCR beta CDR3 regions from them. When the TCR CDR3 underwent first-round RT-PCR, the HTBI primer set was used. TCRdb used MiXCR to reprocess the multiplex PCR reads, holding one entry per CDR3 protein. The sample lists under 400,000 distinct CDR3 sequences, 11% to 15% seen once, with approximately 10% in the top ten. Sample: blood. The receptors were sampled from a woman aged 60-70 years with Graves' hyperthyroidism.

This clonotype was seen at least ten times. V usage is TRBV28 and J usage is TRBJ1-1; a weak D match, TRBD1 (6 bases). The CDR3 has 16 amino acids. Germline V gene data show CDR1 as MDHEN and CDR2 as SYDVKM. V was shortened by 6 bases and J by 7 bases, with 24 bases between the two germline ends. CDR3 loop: CASSFSGRGLTGEAFF. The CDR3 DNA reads TGTGCCAGCAGCTTTAGCGGCCGGGGGCTCACCGGTGAAGCTTTCTTT. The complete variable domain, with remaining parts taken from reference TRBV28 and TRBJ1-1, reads DVKVTQSSRYLVKRTGEKVFLECVQDMDHENMFWYRQDPGLGLRLIYFSYDVKMKEKGDIPEGYSVSREKKERFSLILESASTNQTSMYLCASSFSGRGLTGEAFFGQGTRLTVV.

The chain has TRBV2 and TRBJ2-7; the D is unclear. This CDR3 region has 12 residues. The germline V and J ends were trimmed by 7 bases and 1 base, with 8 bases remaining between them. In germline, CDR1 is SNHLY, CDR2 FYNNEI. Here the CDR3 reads CASMADSYEQYF. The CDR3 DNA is TGTGCCAGCATGGCAGATTCCTACGAGCAGTACTTC.

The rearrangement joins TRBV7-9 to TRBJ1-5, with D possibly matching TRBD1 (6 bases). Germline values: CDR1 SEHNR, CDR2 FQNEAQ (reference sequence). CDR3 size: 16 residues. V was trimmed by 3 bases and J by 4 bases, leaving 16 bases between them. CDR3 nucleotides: TGTGCCAGCAGCTTGAATTTCCAACAGGGTAATCAGCCCCAGCATTTT. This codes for CASSLNFQQGNQPQHF.

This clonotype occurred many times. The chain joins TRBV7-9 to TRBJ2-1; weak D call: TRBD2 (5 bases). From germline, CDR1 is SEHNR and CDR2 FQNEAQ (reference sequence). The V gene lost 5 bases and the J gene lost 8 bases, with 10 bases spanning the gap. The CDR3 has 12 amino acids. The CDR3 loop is CASSLNGDEQFF. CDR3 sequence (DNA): TGTGCCAGCAGCCTCAACGGGGATGAGCAGTTCTTC.

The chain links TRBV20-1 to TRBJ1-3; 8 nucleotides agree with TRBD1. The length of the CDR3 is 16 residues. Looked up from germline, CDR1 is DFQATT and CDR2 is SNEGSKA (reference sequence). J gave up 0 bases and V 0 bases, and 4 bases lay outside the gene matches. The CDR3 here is CSARDQGASSGNTIYF. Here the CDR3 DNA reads TGCAGTGCTAGAGATCAGGGGGCCAGCTCTGGAAACACCATATATTTT.

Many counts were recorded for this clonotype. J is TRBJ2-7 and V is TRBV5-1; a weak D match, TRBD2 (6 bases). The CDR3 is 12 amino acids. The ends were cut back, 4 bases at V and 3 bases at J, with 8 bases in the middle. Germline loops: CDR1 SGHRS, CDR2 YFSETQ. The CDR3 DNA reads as TGCGCCAGCAGCGCGGGGTACTACGAGCAGTACTTC. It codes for CASSAGYYEQYF. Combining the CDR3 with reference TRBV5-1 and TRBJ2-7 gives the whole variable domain KAGVTQTPRYLIKTRGQQVTLSCSPISGHRSVSWYQQTPGQGLQFLFEYFSETQRNKGNFPGRFSGRQFSNSRSEMNVSTLELGDSALYLCASSAGYYEQYFGPGTRLTVT.

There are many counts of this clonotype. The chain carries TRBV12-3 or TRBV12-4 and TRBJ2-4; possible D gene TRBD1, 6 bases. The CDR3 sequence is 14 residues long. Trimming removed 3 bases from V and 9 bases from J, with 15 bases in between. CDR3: CASSFSAGAPIQYF. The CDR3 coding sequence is TGTGCCAGCAGTTTCTCGGCAGGGGCCCCCATTCAGTACTTC.

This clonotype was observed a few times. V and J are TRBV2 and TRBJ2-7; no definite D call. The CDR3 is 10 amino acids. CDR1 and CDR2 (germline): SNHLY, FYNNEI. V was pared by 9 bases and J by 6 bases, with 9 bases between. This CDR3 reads CASVGSEQYF. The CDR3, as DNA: TGTGCCAGTGTAGGCTCCGAGCAGTACTTC.

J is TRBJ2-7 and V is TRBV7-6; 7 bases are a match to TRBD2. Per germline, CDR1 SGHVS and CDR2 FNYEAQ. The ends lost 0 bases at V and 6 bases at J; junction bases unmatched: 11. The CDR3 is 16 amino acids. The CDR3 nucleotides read TGTGCCAGCAGCTTAGCGTGGGCGGGAGTTTGGCGCGAGCAGTACTTC. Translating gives CASSLAWAGVWREQYF.

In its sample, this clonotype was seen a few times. For the CDR3, the DNA is TGCGCCAGCAGCTCAGGGGTTTCGAACACCGGGGAGCTGTTTTTT. Its translation: CASSSGVSNTGELFF. The V and J genes are TRBV5-1 and TRBJ2-2; TRBD1 is a possible D gene (6 bases). Trimming took off 3 bases at V and 0 bases at J, with 9 bases between the two ends. There are 15 residues in the CDR3. CDR1 SGHRS and CDR2 YFSETQ come from the germline V gene.

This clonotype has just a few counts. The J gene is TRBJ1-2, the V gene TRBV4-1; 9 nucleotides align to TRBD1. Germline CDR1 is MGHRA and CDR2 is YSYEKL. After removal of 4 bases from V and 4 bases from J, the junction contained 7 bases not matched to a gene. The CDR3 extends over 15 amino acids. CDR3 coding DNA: TGCGCCAGCAGCCCCGGGACAGGGAACCCCTATGGCTACACCTTC. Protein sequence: CASSPGTGNPYGYTF.

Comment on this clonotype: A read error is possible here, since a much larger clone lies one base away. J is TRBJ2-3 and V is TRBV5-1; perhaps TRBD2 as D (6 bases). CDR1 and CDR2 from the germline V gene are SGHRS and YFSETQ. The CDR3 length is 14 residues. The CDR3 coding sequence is TGCACCAGCAGCCGGGACTCCCCCCCAGATACGCAGTATTTT. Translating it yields CTSSRDSPPDTQYF.